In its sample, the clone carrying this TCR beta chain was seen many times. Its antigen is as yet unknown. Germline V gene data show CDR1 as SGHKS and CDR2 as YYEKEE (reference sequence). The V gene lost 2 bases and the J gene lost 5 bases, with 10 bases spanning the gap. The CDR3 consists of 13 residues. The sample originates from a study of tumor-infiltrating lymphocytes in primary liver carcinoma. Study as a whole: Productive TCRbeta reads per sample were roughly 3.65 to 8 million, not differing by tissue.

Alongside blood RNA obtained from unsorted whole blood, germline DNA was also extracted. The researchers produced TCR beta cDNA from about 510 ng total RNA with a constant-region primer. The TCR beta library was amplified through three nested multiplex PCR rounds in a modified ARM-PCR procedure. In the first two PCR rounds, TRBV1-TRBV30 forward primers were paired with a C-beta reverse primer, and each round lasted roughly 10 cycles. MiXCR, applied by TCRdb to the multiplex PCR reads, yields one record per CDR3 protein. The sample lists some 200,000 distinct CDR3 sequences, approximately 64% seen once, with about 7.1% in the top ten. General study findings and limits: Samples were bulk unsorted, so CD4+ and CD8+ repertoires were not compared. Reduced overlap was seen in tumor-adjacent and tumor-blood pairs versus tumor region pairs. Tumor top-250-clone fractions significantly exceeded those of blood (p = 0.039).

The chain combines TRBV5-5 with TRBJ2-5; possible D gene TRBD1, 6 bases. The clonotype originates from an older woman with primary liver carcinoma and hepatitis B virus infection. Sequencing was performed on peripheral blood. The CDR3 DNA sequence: TGTGCCAGCAGCTTTTCAGGGGAGGAGACCCAGTACTTC. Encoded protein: CASSFSGEETQYF.